This T cell receptor beta chain is from a study of cytomegalovirus exposure and HLA in healthy donors. Study-wide context: Ancestry clustering placed around 80% of roughly 400 genotyped donors in the Caucasian-associated cluster. Whole-study results and caveats: A list of approximately 160 TCR beta chains associated with cytomegalovirus was given. Sequencing artifact likely explains a cluster of highly shared sequence variants.

The PCR made use of 60 Vbeta and 13 Jbeta primers. Only in-frame clones appear in the TCRdb table, and some are missing; sequencing was by immunoSEQ multiplex PCR. The top ten clones hold 6.5% to 8% of a sample with about 150,000 clones, approximately 79% of them seen once. The length of the CDR3 is 15 residues. Germline loops: CDR1 MNHNS, CDR2 SASEGT. Trimming removed 3 bases at V and 0 bases at J, with 8 bases between. With respect to this clone: Its antigen remains unknown.

Each donor's status was that of a healthy bone marrow donor. This chain joins TRBV6-1 and TRBJ1-4; D is uncertain. What was sequenced was PBMCs. This TCR was recovered from a woman between 40 and 55 years old in good health and CMV-seropositive. The CDR3 spells CASSEVSATNEKLFF. In DNA form, the CDR3 reads TGTGCCAGCAGTGAGGTGTCGGCAACTAATGAAAAACTGTTTTTT.